Included here is one TCR beta chain sequence, with context. The antigen is undetermined. This specimen comes from a study of OX40 agonist ivuxolimab in advanced cancers. Notes on the study in general: CD4+ and CD8+ T cells in blood underwent clonal expansion by week 6 at 0.1 to 3.0 mg/kg.

Data came from immunoSEQ multiplex PCR; TCRdb stores just in-frame clones and leaves some out. The repertoire consists of tens of thousands of clones, with roughly three quarters occurring once and the leading ten covering around 16%. Germline CDR1 SGHVS, CDR2 FNYEAQ. The germline V and J ends were trimmed by 1 base and 1 base, with 5 bases remaining between them. The CDR3 is made up of 14 amino acids. Sample: CD4+ or CD8+ T cells sorted from blood, taken in a trial of the OX40 agonist ivuxolimab. The chain joins TRBV7-6 to TRBJ1-3; no clear D gene. The receptor was derived from an adult with an advanced solid tumor such as melanoma, head and neck, liver or kidney cancer. The CDR3 protein is CASSLGGSGNTIYF. CDR3 bases: TGTGCCAGCAGCTTAGGGGGTTCTGGAAACACCATATATTTT.